A single sample gave rise to the 28 T cell receptor beta chains below, sequenced in a study of neurological immune-mediated disorders. TCRdb analysed the 5' RACE reads with MiXCR anew, one entry per CDR3 protein. Among around 94,000 distinct CDR3 sequences listed, approximately 3.3% were seen once. The sequenced sample was PBMCs. The receptors were sampled from a woman between 18 and 30 years old with multiple sclerosis.

This clonotype was picked up many times. The V and J genes are TRBV28 and TRBJ2-1, with D unclear. Germline CDR1 MDHEN, CDR2 SYDVKM. CDR3 length: 15 residues. Deletions cut 2 bases from V and 0 bases from J, with 8 bases between. CDR3 sequence reads: CASSLLAPSYNEQFF. The CDR3 nucleotides are TGTGCCAGCAGTTTACTCGCCCCCTCCTACAATGAGCAGTTCTTC.

This clonotype was counted at least ten times. The rearrangement links TRBV6-5 to TRBJ1-5; 11 nucleotides line up with TRBD1. Looked up from germline, CDR1 is MNHEY and CDR2 is SVGAGI. The CDR3 loop spans 16 amino acids. The V segment lost 4 bases and the J segment 2 bases; nucleotides outside the gene matches: 4. The CDR3 nucleotides are TGTGCCAGCAGTTTAGGACAGGGGGCACGCAATCAGCCCCAGCATTTT. Its translation: CASSLGQGARNQPQHF.

This clonotype was seen repeatedly, ten times or more. The chain uses TRBV9 and TRBJ2-1; D remains ambiguous. V lost 2 bases and J 8 bases, leaving 8 bases between the germline ends. CDR3 size: 12 residues. The V gene's germline CDR1 is SGDLS and CDR2 YYNGEE. For the CDR3, the DNA is TGTGCCAGCAGCGTCGCTGGGCATGAGCAGTTCTTC. Amino acids: CASSVAGHEQFF. Supplemented by reference TRBV9 and TRBJ2-1, the full variable domain reads DSGVTQTPKHLITATGQRVTLRCSPRSGDLSVYWYQQSLDQGLQFLIQYYNGEERAKGNILERFSAQQFPDLHSELNLSSLELGDSALYFCASSVAGHEQFFGPGTRLTVL.

V is TRBV7-9 and J is TRBJ1-2; D uncertain. Trimming removed 5 bases at V and 8 bases at J, with 12 bases between. This CDR3 comprises 12 residues. Germline V CDR1 and CDR2: SEHNR, FQNEAQ (reference sequence). The CDR3 loop is CASSSLPGGYTF. In DNA, the CDR3 is TGTGCCAGCAGCAGTCTGCCTGGGGGCTACACCTTC.

Concerning this clonotype: This may stem from a read error, because a much larger clone lies one nucleotide away. This chain uses TRBV29-1 with TRBJ1-2; D not certain. The CDR3 consists of 12 residues. The germline V gene encodes CDR1 SQVTM and CDR2 ANQGSEA. V shed 8 bases and J shed 4 bases, with 14 bases lying between them. The CDR3 loop is CSCPGDAYGYTF. The CDR3 nucleotides are TGCAGCTGTCCCGGGGATGCCTATGGCTACACCTTC.

This clonotype occurred many times. J is TRBJ1-5 and V is TRBV12-3 or TRBV12-4; 7 nucleotides align to TRBD1. V was pared by 3 bases and J by 4 bases, with 3 bases of the junction left unmatched. The CDR3 sequence is 14 residues long. DNA for the CDR3: TGTGCCAGCAGTTTGCGGACAGGTAATCAGCCCCAGCATTTT. It specifies CASSLRTGNQPQHF.

This clonotype was detected many times. The CDR3 DNA reads TGTGCCAGCAGCCCAAGGTCCTACGAGCAGTACTTC. Its protein is CASSPRSYEQYF. V and J are TRBV12-3 or TRBV12-4 and TRBJ2-7; D ambiguous. The V and J ends lost 6 bases and 1 base respectively, with 7 bases between them. This CDR3 is 12 amino acids long.

This clonotype was recorded many times. The CDR3: CSARTRGGSYNEQFF. CDR3 DNA: TGCAGTGCTCGAACCCGGGGAGGCTCCTACAATGAGCAGTTCTTC. This chain connects TRBV20-1 to TRBJ2-1, with D possibly TRBD2 on 6 matching bases. V shed 5 bases and J shed 0 bases, with 14 bases lying between them. This CDR3 region has 15 residues. Germline loops: CDR1 DFQATT, CDR2 SNEGSKA (reference sequence).

This clonotype was detected many times. In DNA form, the CDR3 reads TGTGCCAGCAGCCCCCCGACTAGCGGGGCACGGCCAGATACGCAGTATTTT. It codes for CASSPPTSGARPDTQYF. The gene calls are TRBV7-2 and TRBJ2-3, with 11 nucleotides matching TRBD2. Trimming cost V 5 bases and J 4 bases; bases outside gene matches: 11. The CDR3 totals 17 residues. Germline CDR1 reads SGHTA; CDR2 reads FQGNSA.

There are many counts of this clonotype. The genes are TRBV10-1 and TRBJ1-6; D is unresolved. V was trimmed by 7 bases and J by 0 bases, leaving 7 bases between them. CDR3 length equals 14 residues. Germline lookup yields CDR1 WNHNN and CDR2 SYGVQD (reference sequence). The CDR3 sequence is CASKASSYNSPLHF. CDR3 DNA: TGCGCCAGCAAGGCGAGCTCCTATAATTCACCCCTCCACTTT.

The chain joins TRBV5-1 to TRBJ2-5; D not certain. V dropped 1 base and J dropped 2 bases, with 6 bases sitting between them. The CDR3 runs 13 residues. CDR1 is SGHRS, CDR2 YFSETQ, per germline. CDR3 amino acids: CASSLSFQETQYF. DNA of the CDR3: TGCGCCAGCAGCTTGAGTTTTCAAGAGACCCAGTACTTC.

This clonotype occurred many times. This rearrangement joins TRBV15 to TRBJ1-3; D not resolved. Per the germline V gene, CDR1 is LNHNV and CDR2 is YYDKDF (reference sequence). V lost 1 base and J 1 base, leaving 5 bases between the germline ends. The CDR3 is 14 amino acids. This CDR3 is CATSRVPSGNTIYF. The DNA of the CDR3 is TGTGCCACCAGCAGAGTACCTTCTGGAAACACCATATATTTT.

This clonotype was counted ten times or more. This chain uses TRBV5-1 with TRBJ2-3; D may be TRBD1 (6 bases). The germline V and J ends were trimmed by 0 bases and 2 bases, with 10 bases remaining between them. The CDR3 is 15 amino acids. Germline V gives CDR1 SGHRS, CDR2 YFSETQ. CDR3 in amino acids: CASSLAGQPTDTQYF. In DNA, the CDR3 is TGCGCCAGCAGCTTGGCCGGACAGCCCACAGATACGCAGTATTTT.

There are many counts of this clonotype. The chain combines TRBV6-5 with TRBJ2-7; 7 bases map to TRBD1. The CDR3 runs to 14 residues. Germline CDR1 is MNHEY and CDR2 is SVGAGI. Unmatched junction bases numbered 4, after V lost 5 bases and J lost 0 bases. CDR3 DNA sequence: TGTGCCAGCAGTGGGACAGAAGGCTCCTACGAGCAGTACTTC. Amino acids: CASSGTEGSYEQYF.

As concerns this clonotype: This may stem from a read error, because a much larger clone lies one nucleotide away. The rearrangement links TRBV11-2 to TRBJ1-5; no reliable D call. The V end was cut by 5 bases, the J end by 6 bases, with 17 bases between. The length of the CDR3 is 15 residues. Germline V lookup: CDR1 SGHAT, CDR2 FQNNGV. CDR3 sequence reads: CASSHGPSSSQPQHF. CDR3 nucleotides: TGTGCCAGCAGCCACGGACCGTCTTCGAGTCAGCCCCAGCATTTT.

This clonotype came up many times. The J gene is TRBJ2-5, the V gene TRBV9; D unclear. In germline, CDR1 is SGDLS, CDR2 YYNGEE. The CDR3 covers 14 residues. Trimming pared 4 bases from V and 2 bases from J, leaving 12 bases between. The chain's CDR3 is CASSTTASQETQYF. The CDR3 DNA is TGTGCCAGCAGCACCACGGCCTCACAAGAGACCCAGTACTTC.

At least ten counts were recorded for this clonotype. The chain is built from TRBV6-6 and TRBJ1-1; tentatively, D is TRBD1 (5 bases). CDR1 is MNHNY and CDR2 is SVGAGI in the germline V gene (reference sequence). Trimming cost V 8 bases and J 0 bases, with 13 bases left between them. The CDR3 contains 14 residues. As DNA, the CDR3 is TGTGCCAGCTCCTTAGTGGGGCTGAACACTGAAGCTTTCTTT. Translation gives CASSLVGLNTEAFF.

This clonotype was seen at least ten times. The gene calls are TRBV5-1 and TRBJ2-1, with D unclear. This CDR3 spans 15 amino acids. In germline, CDR1 is SGHRS, CDR2 YFSETQ. Trimming removed 0 bases from V and 6 bases from J, with 13 bases in between. For the CDR3, the DNA is TGCGCCAGCAGCTTGGAGACCTCTATTCCCAATGAGCAGTTCTTC. It yields the protein CASSLETSIPNEQFF.

This clonotype was found many times. The chain recombines TRBV12-5 with TRBJ1-5, with D possibly TRBD1 on 6 matching bases. There are 17 residues in the CDR3. V shed 3 bases and J shed 3 bases, with 18 bases lying between them. The germline gives CDR1 LGHNT, CDR2 FRNRAP. CDR3 residues: CASGFFGAGVDNQPQHF. As DNA, the CDR3 is TGTGCTAGTGGTTTCTTTGGAGCAGGGGTTGACAATCAGCCCCAGCATTTT.

This clonotype came up many times. The V gene is TRBV15, the J gene TRBJ2-5, with TRBD1 matching over 9 bases. Germline CDR1 is LNHNV and CDR2 is YYDKDF (reference sequence). The CDR3 has 15 residues. J gave up 3 bases and V 1 base, and 3 bases lay outside the gene matches. In DNA form, the CDR3 reads TGTGCCACCAGCAGAGGCGACAGGGGGGAAGAGACCCAGTACTTC. It translates to CATSRGDRGEETQYF. The variable domain in full, completed from reference TRBV15 and TRBJ2-5, reads DAMVIQNPRYQVTQFGKPVTLSCSQTLNHNVMYWYQQKSSQAPKLLFHYYDKDFNNEADTPDNFQSRRPNTSFCFLDIRSPGLGDTAMYLCATSRGDRGEETQYFGPGTRLLVL.

This clonotype appeared many times. The CDR3, as DNA: TGCGCCAGCAGCCTTCAGGGTACTGGAAACACCATATATTTT. Translation gives CASSLQGTGNTIYF. The chain has TRBV5-1 and TRBJ1-3, with a possible D match to TRBD1 (5 bases). In germline, CDR1 is SGHRS, CDR2 YFSETQ. Deletions cut 4 bases from V and 2 bases from J, with 10 bases between. The length of the CDR3 is 14 residues.

This clonotype was seen at least ten times. This sequence joins TRBV27 and TRBJ1-1; tentative D call: TRBD1 (6 bases). The CDR3 loop spans 15 amino acids. The germline CDR1 and CDR2 sequences are MNHEY and SMNVEV (reference sequence). Between the trimmed V and J ends, which lost 4 bases and 3 bases, there was a span of 15 bases. The CDR3 DNA follows: TGTGCCAGCAGTTCCCCCGGAAGGGGGTACACTGAAGCTTTCTTT. This codes for CASSSPGRGYTEAFF.

This clonotype showed up many times. This sequence joins TRBV20-1 and TRBJ2-5, with D tentatively TRBD1 (6 bases). Germline V lookup: CDR1 DFQATT, CDR2 SNEGSKA (reference sequence). Trimming removed 5 bases at V and 2 bases at J, with 9 bases between. The CDR3 is made up of 12 amino acids. The CDR3 region has the DNA TGCAGTGCTCGGACAGATCAAGAGACCCAGTACTTC. It encodes CSARTDQETQYF.

This clonotype was seen ten or more times. The chain combines TRBV29-1 with TRBJ1-1; TRBD1 aligns across 8 bases. The germline CDR1 and CDR2 sequences are SQVTM and ANQGSEA. The length of the CDR3 is 15 residues. The V and J ends lost 6 bases and 1 base, in that order; junction bases with no gene match: 10. This CDR3 is CSVRRGGTGNTEAFF. CDR3 DNA: TGCAGCGTGCGCCGGGGGGGGACAGGGAACACTGAAGCTTTCTTT.

This clonotype was seen only a few times. A read error may produce the germline difference seen at one junction end. The genes are TRBV7-7 and TRBJ1-1; D unresolved. CDR3 size: 13 residues. The V gene's germline CDR1 is SSHAT and CDR2 FNYEAQ (reference sequence). The CDR3: CASSERTDTEAFF. The CDR3 bases are TGTGCTAGCAGCGAACGTACTGACACTGAAGCTTTCTTT.

This clonotype was observed many times. V usage is TRBV12-3 or TRBV12-4 and J usage is TRBJ2-7; the D is unclear. Deletions cut 2 bases from V and 3 bases from J, with 5 bases between. This CDR3 contains 12 residues. The CDR3 region is CASSLNNYEQYF. Here the CDR3 DNA reads TGTGCCAGCAGTTTAAATAACTACGAGCAGTACTTC.

This clonotype was recorded many times. V gene TRBV3-1 combines with J gene TRBJ2-5; D is unclear. This CDR3 contains 12 residues. V lost 1 base and J 5 bases, leaving 5 bases between the germline ends. Germline loops: CDR1 LGHDT, CDR2 YNNKEL (reference sequence). In DNA, the CDR3 is TGTGCCAGCAGCCAAGTCTGGGAGACCCAGTACTTC. It translates to CASSQVWETQYF.

This clonotype was seen at least ten times. CDR3 sequence (DNA): TGCAGTGCGTACCACAGGGGGCGAGTCATGAACACTGAAGCTTTCTTT. This codes for CSAYHRGRVMNTEAFF. The chain couples TRBV20-1 to TRBJ1-1, with 9 bases fitting TRBD1. The CDR3 runs to 16 residues. Looked up from germline, CDR1 is DFQATT and CDR2 is SNEGSKA (reference sequence). With 6 bases clipped from V and 0 bases from J, the junction kept 11 bases outside the gene matches.